These T cell receptor beta chains were read from a single sample in a study of cytomegalovirus exposure and HLA in healthy donors. Repertoires were generated with immunoSEQ multiplex PCR, while TCRdb's copy carries only in-frame clones and drops some. The sample consists of 85,000 to 100,000 clones, roughly 73% of them appearing once. Material for sequencing was PBMCs. Receptors were obtained from a woman in her thirties or forties in good health and CMV-seronegative. CDR3s include the opening cysteine and the closing phenylalanine or tryptophan. D genes are given only for firm matches. Size values are once, few and many counts, or a class for expanded clones, and some rows have none.

cdr3_nt: TGTGCCAGCTCATCCCGCGGGGGGCAGAATGGCTACACCTTC; cdr3_aa: CASSSRGGQNGYTF; d_call: .; j_call: TRBJ1-2; clone_size: .; v_call: TRBV18
cdr3_nt: TGTGCCAGCAGCTTTCGGGGGTTAGCCAAAAACATTCAGTACTTC; cdr3_aa: CASSFRGLAKNIQYF; d_call: .; j_call: TRBJ2-4; clone_size: .; v_call: TRBV5-6
cdr3_nt: TGTGCCAGCAGCTTAGTCACAGTCTCCTACGAGCAGTACTTC; cdr3_aa: CASSLVTVSYEQYF; d_call: .; j_call: TRBJ2-7; clone_size: .; v_call: TRBV11-2
cdr3_nt: TGCGCCAGCAGCTTGGGCGGGGAGGGATCCTACGAGCAGTACTTC; cdr3_aa: CASSLGGEGSYEQYF; d_call: TRBD2; j_call: TRBJ2-7; clone_size: .; v_call: TRBV5-1
cdr3_nt: TGTGCCAGCAGTTTAACCGGGACAGCCTACAATGAGCAGTTCTTC; cdr3_aa: CASSLTGTAYNEQFF; d_call: TRBD1; j_call: TRBJ2-1; clone_size: .; v_call: TRBV28
cdr3_nt: TGTGCCTGGATGACAGGGGGAACTAATGAAAAACTGTTTTTT; cdr3_aa: CAWMTGGTNEKLFF; d_call: TRBD1; j_call: TRBJ1-4; clone_size: .; v_call: TRBV30
cdr3_nt: TGCAGCGCCGAACGGGGGAAGGGGGCTTTCTTT; cdr3_aa: CSAERGKGAFF; d_call: .; j_call: TRBJ1-1; clone_size: few; v_call: TRBV29-1
cdr3_nt: TGTGCCAGCAGCGGCACACAGGGTCGGCATTCACCCCTCCACTTT; cdr3_aa: CASSGTQGRHSPLHF; d_call: .; j_call: TRBJ1-6; clone_size: .; v_call: TRBV5-8
cdr3_nt: TGTGCCAGCAGGGGGGGGGCACGGGAGACCCAGTACTTC; cdr3_aa: CASRGGARETQYF; d_call: .; j_call: TRBJ2-5; clone_size: .; v_call: TRBV28
cdr3_nt: TGTGCCAGTAGTGATCGGACTAGCACAGATACGCAGTATTTT; cdr3_aa: CASSDRTSTDTQYF; d_call: .; j_call: TRBJ2-3; clone_size: .; v_call: TRBV19
cdr3_nt: TGTGCCAGCAGTGGGAATGCGGGGCCCACCTACGAGCAGTACTTC; cdr3_aa: CASSGNAGPTYEQYF; d_call: .; j_call: TRBJ2-7; clone_size: few; v_call: TRBV2
cdr3_nt: TGTGCCAGCAGTTTTTGGACAGGGGCGAATCGGGAGGATACGCAGTATTTT; cdr3_aa: CASSFWTGANREDTQYF; d_call: TRBD1; j_call: TRBJ2-3; clone_size: .; v_call: TRBV5-6
cdr3_nt: TGTGCCAGCTCAGCGGTGATGAACACTGAAGCTTTCTTT; cdr3_aa: CASSAVMNTEAFF; d_call: .; j_call: TRBJ1-1; clone_size: .; v_call: TRBV18
cdr3_nt: TGTGCCAGCAGCCTCGGGACAGGGAAGACCTACGAGCAGTACTTC; cdr3_aa: CASSLGTGKTYEQYF; d_call: TRBD1; j_call: TRBJ2-7; clone_size: .; v_call: TRBV7-9
cdr3_nt: TGTGCCATCCGGCAGGGGTGGGGCAATCAGCCCCAGCATTTT; cdr3_aa: CAIRQGWGNQPQHF; d_call: .; j_call: TRBJ1-5; clone_size: .; v_call: TRBV6-6
cdr3_nt: TGCGCCAGCAGCTTACAGACGAACTACGAGCAGTACTTC; cdr3_aa: CASSLQTNYEQYF; d_call: .; j_call: TRBJ2-7; clone_size: .; v_call: TRBV5-1
cdr3_nt: TGCGCCAGCAGCTTCACATCACAGGGGGCAGGAGGCTACACCTTC; cdr3_aa: CASSFTSQGAGGYTF; d_call: TRBD1; j_call: TRBJ1-2; clone_size: .; v_call: TRBV5-1
cdr3_nt: TGTGCCAGCAGCCCCCAGGGGCAGGGCAATCAGCCCCAGCATTTT; cdr3_aa: CASSPQGQGNQPQHF; d_call: .; j_call: TRBJ1-5; clone_size: .; v_call: TRBV7-9
cdr3_nt: TGTGCCAGCAGTAGGACAGGGGTTCAGTACACTGAAGCTTTCTTT; cdr3_aa: CASSRTGVQYTEAFF; d_call: TRBD1; j_call: TRBJ1-1; clone_size: once; v_call: TRBV27
cdr3_nt: TGCGCCACCGGCCGGGACAGCTATGGCTACACCTTC; cdr3_aa: CATGRDSYGYTF; d_call: TRBD1; j_call: TRBJ1-2; clone_size: .; v_call: TRBV10-2
cdr3_nt: TGTGCCAGCAGCTTAGTCTTGGGACAGGGGGACATTCAGTACTTC; cdr3_aa: CASSLVLGQGDIQYF; d_call: TRBD1; j_call: TRBJ2-4; clone_size: few; v_call: TRBV7-9
cdr3_nt: TGTGCCAGCAGGGAAACTAGCGGGGGGGCCGTAGATACGCAGTATTTT; cdr3_aa: CASRETSGGAVDTQYF; d_call: TRBD2; j_call: TRBJ2-3; clone_size: once; v_call: TRBV2
cdr3_nt: TGTGCCAGCAGCTCCACCCCAGGGGGTTATCAGCCCCAGCATTTT; cdr3_aa: CASSSTPGGYQPQHF; d_call: TRBD1; j_call: TRBJ1-5; clone_size: .; v_call: TRBV28
cdr3_nt: TGCAGCGTCGAACCGGGACAGGGGTGGAATGAGCAGTTCTTC; cdr3_aa: CSVEPGQGWNEQFF; d_call: TRBD1; j_call: TRBJ2-1; clone_size: .; v_call: TRBV29-1
cdr3_nt: TGTGCCACTTTAGGACAGGGAGTAAATTCACCCCTCCACTTT; cdr3_aa: CATLGQGVNSPLHF; d_call: TRBD1; j_call: TRBJ1-6; clone_size: .; v_call: TRBV7-2
cdr3_nt: TGTGCCAGCAGAGCCGGGACAGGGTTCTACGAGCAGTACTTC; cdr3_aa: CASRAGTGFYEQYF; d_call: TRBD1; j_call: TRBJ2-7; clone_size: .; v_call: TRBV6-5
cdr3_nt: TGCAGCGCGTACAAGGGGGAAGAAAAACTGTTTTTT; cdr3_aa: CSAYKGEEKLFF; d_call: .; j_call: TRBJ1-4; clone_size: few; v_call: TRBV29-1
cdr3_nt: TGTGCCTGGAGTCCCCGGGGGGGTGCAGATACGCAGTATTTT; cdr3_aa: CAWSPRGGADTQYF; d_call: TRBD2; j_call: TRBJ2-3; clone_size: .; v_call: TRBV30
cdr3_nt: TGTGCCAGCAGTGCGGAACAGGGGGCAAATGAAAAACTGTTTTTT; cdr3_aa: CASSAEQGANEKLFF; d_call: TRBD1; j_call: TRBJ1-4; clone_size: .; v_call: TRBV6-1
cdr3_nt: TGTGCCAGCGTCCAACTAGCCCAGATAGGCAATGAGCAGTTCTTC; cdr3_aa: CASVQLAQIGNEQFF; d_call: .; j_call: TRBJ2-1; clone_size: .; v_call: TRBV2
cdr3_nt: TGCGCCAGCAGCTTGGGCCAGGGCTGGGACACTGAAGCTTTCTTT; cdr3_aa: CASSLGQGWDTEAFF; d_call: .; j_call: TRBJ1-1; clone_size: .; v_call: TRBV5-1
cdr3_nt: TGTGCCACCAGCAGGAGACAGGCGTCCTACGAGCAGTACTTC; cdr3_aa: CATSRRQASYEQYF; d_call: .; j_call: TRBJ2-7; clone_size: .; v_call: TRBV15
cdr3_nt: TGTGCCAGCAGCACCGGGACAAGGGAGCCCCAGCATTTT; cdr3_aa: CASSTGTREPQHF; d_call: .; j_call: TRBJ1-5; clone_size: medium-sized; v_call: TRBV11-2